A selection of T cell receptor beta chains follows, all from one sample in a study of somatic mutations in cytotoxic T cells in rheumatoid arthritis. The assay was immunoSEQ multiplex PCR, and TCRdb's table has in-frame clones only and misses some. This sample has almost 3,000 clones, with 90% to 95% found just once. The sequenced sample consisted of CD8+ T cells sorted from blood. These receptor sequences come from a woman younger than 35 with rheumatoid arthritis. Each CDR3 is given with its conserved first and last residue. D genes are given only for firm matches. Rows give clone size only sometimes, using once, few, many, or a class for an expanded clone.

TRBV10-2	once	TRBD2	TRBJ2-7	CASSRDISTSGRYEQYF	TGCGCCAGCAGCCGGGACATATCGACTAGCGGGCGGTACGAGCAGTACTTC
TRBV5-3	-	-	TRBJ2-7	CARSLWHGDYEQYF	TGTGCCAGAAGCTTGTGGCACGGGGACTACGAGCAGTACTTC
TRBV7-2	once	-	TRBJ1-2	CASSLGGAYYGYTF	TGTGCCAGCAGCTTAGGGGGCGCCTACTATGGCTACACCTTC
TRBV27	-	TRBD1	TRBJ2-2	CASSKMGTGGTGELFF	TGTGCCAGCAGTAAAATGGGGACAGGAGGAACCGGGGAGCTGTTTTTT
TRBV5-5	-	-	TRBJ2-2	CASSGQNTGELFF	TGTGCCAGCAGCGGACAGAACACCGGGGAGCTGTTTTTT
TRBV2	once	TRBD1	TRBJ2-1	CASSAIPGQGRNYNEQFF	TGTGCCAGCAGTGCCATACCAGGACAGGGACGAAACTACAATGAGCAGTTCTTC
TRBV19	-	-	TRBJ2-3	CASSPFQGLLHF	TGTGCCAGTAGCCCTTTCCAAGGACTACTCCATTTT
TRBV4-3	-	TRBD2	TRBJ2-3	CASSQDGPTSGITDTQYF	TGCGCCAGCAGCCAAGATGGCCCCACTAGCGGGATCACAGATACGCAGTATTTT
TRBV5-4	-	TRBD1	TRBJ2-7	CASSLGAGGSGQYF	TGTGCCAGCAGCTTAGGGGCAGGGGGTAGTGGGCAGTACTTC
TRBV7-2	once	-	TRBJ2-7	CASSLGSRDYEQYF	TGTGCCAGCAGCTTAGGTTCCAGGGATTACGAGCAGTACTTC
TRBV15	-	-	TRBJ2-3	CATRGGGGSTDTQYF	TGTGCCACCCGAGGGGGGGGCGGAAGCACAGATACGCAGTATTTT
TRBV5-4	-	-	TRBJ2-7	CASSLGTFISYEQYF	TGTGCCAGCAGCTTAGGGACATTCATCTCCTACGAGCAGTACTTC
TRBV28	-	-	TRBJ1-2	CASSFGGHNYGYTF	TGTGCCAGCAGTTTTGGCGGTCATAACTATGGCTACACCTTC
TRBV4-1	-	-	TRBJ1-1	CASSQGGRGGGNTEAFF	TGCGCCAGCAGCCAAGGGGGGAGGGGTGGAGGGAACACTGAAGCTTTCTTT
TRBV2	-	TRBD1	TRBJ2-5	CASRRDGTGGRETQYF	TGTGCCAGCAGGCGGGATGGGACAGGGGGCCGAGAGACCCAGTACTTC
TRBV5-4	-	-	TRBJ2-7	CASSPWPEGDYEQYF	TGTGCCAGCAGCCCCTGGCCCGAAGGGGACTACGAGCAGTACTTC
TRBV6-6	few	-	TRBJ1-4	CASSGEGNEKLFF	TGTGCCAGCAGCGGGGAGGGTAATGAAAAACTGTTTTTT
TRBV7-6	-	-	TRBJ2-7	CASSPGTTTYEQYF	TGTGCCAGCAGCCCCGGGACAACAACCTACGAGCAGTACTTC
TRBV7-9	-	-	TRBJ1-2	CALGTDYGYTF	TGTGCCCTAGGAACGGACTATGGCTACACCTTC
TRBV7-9	-	-	TRBJ1-2	CASSLGSDGYTF	TGTGCCAGCAGCTTAGGATCGGATGGCTACACCTTC
TRBV4-1	few	-	TRBJ2-1	CASSQPGTYNEQFF	TGCGCCAGCAGCCAACCCGGGACTTACAATGAGCAGTTCTTC
TRBV29-1	-	-	TRBJ2-6	CSVEDRDSGANVLTF	TGCAGCGTTGAAGACAGGGACTCTGGGGCCAACGTCCTGACTTTC